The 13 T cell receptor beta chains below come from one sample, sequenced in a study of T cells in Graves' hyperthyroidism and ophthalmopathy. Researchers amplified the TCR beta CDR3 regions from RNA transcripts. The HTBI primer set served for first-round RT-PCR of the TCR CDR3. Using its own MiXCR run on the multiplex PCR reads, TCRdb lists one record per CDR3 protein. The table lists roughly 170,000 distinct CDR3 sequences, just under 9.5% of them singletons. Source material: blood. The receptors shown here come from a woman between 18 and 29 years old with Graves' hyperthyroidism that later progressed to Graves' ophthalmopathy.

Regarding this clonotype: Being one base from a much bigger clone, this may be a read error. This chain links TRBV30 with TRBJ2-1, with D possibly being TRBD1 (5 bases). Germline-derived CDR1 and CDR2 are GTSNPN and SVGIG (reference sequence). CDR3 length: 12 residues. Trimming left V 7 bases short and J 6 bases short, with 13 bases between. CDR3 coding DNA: TGTGCCTACAACAAGGGGCTCAATGAGCAGTTCTTC. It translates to CAYNKGLNEQFF.

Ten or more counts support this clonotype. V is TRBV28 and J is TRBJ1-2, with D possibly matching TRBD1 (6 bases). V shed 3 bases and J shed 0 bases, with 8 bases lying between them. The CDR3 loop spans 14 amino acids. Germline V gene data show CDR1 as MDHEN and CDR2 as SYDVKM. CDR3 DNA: TGTGCCAGCAGTTTGACAGGAGCTAACTATGGCTACACCTTC. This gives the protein CASSLTGANYGYTF.

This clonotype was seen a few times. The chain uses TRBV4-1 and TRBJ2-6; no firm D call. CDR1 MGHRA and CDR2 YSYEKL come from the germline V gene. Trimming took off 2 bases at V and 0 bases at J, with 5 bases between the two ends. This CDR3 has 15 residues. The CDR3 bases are TGCGCCAGCAGCCAAATGGGCTCTGGGGCCAACGTCCTGACTTTC. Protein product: CASSQMGSGANVLTF.

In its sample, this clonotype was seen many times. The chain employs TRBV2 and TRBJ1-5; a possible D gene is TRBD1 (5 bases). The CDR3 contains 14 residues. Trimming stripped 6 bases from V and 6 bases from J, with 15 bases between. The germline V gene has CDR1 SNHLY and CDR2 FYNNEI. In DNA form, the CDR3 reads TGTGCCAGCAGAGTATCGGGACCCGGTCAGCCCCAGCATTTT. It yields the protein CASRVSGPGQPQHF.

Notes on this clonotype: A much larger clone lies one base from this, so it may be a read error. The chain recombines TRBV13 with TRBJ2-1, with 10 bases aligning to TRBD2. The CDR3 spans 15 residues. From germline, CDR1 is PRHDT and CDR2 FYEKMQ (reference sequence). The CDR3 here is CASSLYLAGDYEQLF. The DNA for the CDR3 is TGTGCCAGCAGCTTATATCTAGCGGGGGATTATGAGCAGCTCTTC.

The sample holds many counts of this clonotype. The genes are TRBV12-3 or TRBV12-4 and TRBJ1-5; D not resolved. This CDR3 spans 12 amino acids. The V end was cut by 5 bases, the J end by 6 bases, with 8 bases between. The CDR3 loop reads CASSRVGQPQHF. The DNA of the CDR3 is TGTGCCAGCAGTAGGGTCGGTCAGCCCCAGCATTTT.

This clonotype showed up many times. CDR3 sequence reads: CASSLGQNQDQPQHF. The DNA for the CDR3 is TGTGCCAGCAGTTTGGGTCAGAACCAAGATCAGCCCCAGCATTTT. The chain links TRBV2 to TRBJ1-5; D call uncertain. CDR1 and CDR2 (germline): SNHLY, FYNNEI. This CDR3 region has 15 residues. Trimming removed 5 bases at V and 5 bases at J, with 16 bases between. Full variable domain (remainder filled in from reference TRBV2 and TRBJ1-5): EPEVTQTPSHQVTQMGQEVILRCVPISNHLYFYWYRQILGQKVEFLVSFYNNEISEKSEIFDDQFSVERPDGSNFTLKIRSTKLEDSAMYFCASSLGQNQDQPQHFGDGTRLSIL.

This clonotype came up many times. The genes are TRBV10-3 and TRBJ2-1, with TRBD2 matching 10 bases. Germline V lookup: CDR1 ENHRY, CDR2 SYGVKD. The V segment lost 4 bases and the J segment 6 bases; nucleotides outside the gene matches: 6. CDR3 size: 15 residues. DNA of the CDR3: TGTGCCATCAGTGTGGGGACTAGCGACCCCAATGAGCAGTTCTTC. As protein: CAISVGTSDPNEQFF.

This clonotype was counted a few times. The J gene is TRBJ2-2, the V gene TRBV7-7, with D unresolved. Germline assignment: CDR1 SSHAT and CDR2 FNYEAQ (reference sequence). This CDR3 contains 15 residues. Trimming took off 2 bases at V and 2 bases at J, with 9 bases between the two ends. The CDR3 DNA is TGTGCCAGCAGCTTAAACCCATATAACACCGGGGAGCTGTTTTTT. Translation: CASSLNPYNTGELFF.

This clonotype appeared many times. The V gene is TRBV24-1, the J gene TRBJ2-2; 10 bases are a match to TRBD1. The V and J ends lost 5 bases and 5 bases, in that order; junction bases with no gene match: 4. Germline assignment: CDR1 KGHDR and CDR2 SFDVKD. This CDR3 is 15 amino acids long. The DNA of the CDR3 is TGTGCCACCAGTGGAGGGGACAGGGGAACCGGGGAGCTGTTTTTT. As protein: CATSGGDRGTGELFF.

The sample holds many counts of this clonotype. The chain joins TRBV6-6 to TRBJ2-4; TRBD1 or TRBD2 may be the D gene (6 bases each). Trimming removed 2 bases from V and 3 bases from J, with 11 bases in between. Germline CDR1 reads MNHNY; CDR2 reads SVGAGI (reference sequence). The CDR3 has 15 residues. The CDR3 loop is CASSYPEGVKNIQYF. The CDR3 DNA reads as TGTGCCAGCAGTTACCCGGAGGGGGTCAAAAACATTCAGTACTTC.

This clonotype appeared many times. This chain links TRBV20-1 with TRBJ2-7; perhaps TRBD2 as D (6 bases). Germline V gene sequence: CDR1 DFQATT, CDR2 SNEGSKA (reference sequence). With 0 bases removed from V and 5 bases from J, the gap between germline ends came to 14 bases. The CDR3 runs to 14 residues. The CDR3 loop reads CSARDRQRVHEQYF. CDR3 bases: TGCAGTGCTAGAGATCGGCAGCGGGTACACGAGCAGTACTTC.

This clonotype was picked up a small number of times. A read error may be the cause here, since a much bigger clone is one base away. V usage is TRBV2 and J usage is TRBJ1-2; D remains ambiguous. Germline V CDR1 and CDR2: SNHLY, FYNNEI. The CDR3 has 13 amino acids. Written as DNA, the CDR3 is TGTGCCAGCAGGGAGACCTCGGGATATGGCTACGCCTTC. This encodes CASRETSGYGYAF. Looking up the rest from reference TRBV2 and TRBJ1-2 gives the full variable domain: EPEVTQTPSHQVTQMGQEVILRCVPISNHLYFYWYRQILGQKVEFLVSFYNNEISEKSEIFDDQFSVERPDGSNFTLKIRSTKLEDSAMYFCASRETSGYGYAFGSGTRLTVV.